This record covers a single T cell receptor (beta chain). Its antigen is not known. This entry comes from a study of CD8+ T cells in alopecia areata. Across the study: Each of the treated patients was given oral tofacitinib, 5 to 10 mg twice daily, for moderate-to-severe alopecia areata. Treatment with tofacitinib (6 to 18 months) was followed by 6 months off drug.

Study findings and constraints: Sequencing of scalp samples also captures resident alphabeta T cells of normal skin.

Extraction of RNA preceded its reverse transcription into cDNA, which served as the sequencing template. The protocol was immunoSEQ multiplex PCR, while the TCRdb copy is restricted to in-frame clones and leaves out a portion. The table has approximately 63,000 clones, approximately 60% seen once. Alopecia areata patients provided lesional scalp punch biopsies and peripheral blood. The CDR3 is 14 residues long. Germline CDR1 is SEHNR and CDR2 is FQNEAQ (reference sequence). Trimming removed 3 bases from V and 3 bases from J, with 11 bases in between. The chain links TRBV7-9 to TRBJ1-2; D is unclear. This clonotype originated in a human donor with alopecia areata. The sample was CD8+ T cells sorted from blood, taken at week 0. CDR3 in DNA: TGTGCCAGCAGCTTCGTCGGCCTCCACTATGGCTACACCTTC. This codes for CASSFVGLHYGYTF. Looking up the rest from reference TRBV7-9 and TRBJ1-2 gives the full variable domain: DTGVSQNPRHKITKRGQNVTFRCDPISEHNRLYWYRQTLGQGPEFLTYFQNEAQLEKSRLLSDRFSAERPKGSFSTLEIQRTEQGDSAMYLCASSFVGLHYGYTFGSGTRLTVV.